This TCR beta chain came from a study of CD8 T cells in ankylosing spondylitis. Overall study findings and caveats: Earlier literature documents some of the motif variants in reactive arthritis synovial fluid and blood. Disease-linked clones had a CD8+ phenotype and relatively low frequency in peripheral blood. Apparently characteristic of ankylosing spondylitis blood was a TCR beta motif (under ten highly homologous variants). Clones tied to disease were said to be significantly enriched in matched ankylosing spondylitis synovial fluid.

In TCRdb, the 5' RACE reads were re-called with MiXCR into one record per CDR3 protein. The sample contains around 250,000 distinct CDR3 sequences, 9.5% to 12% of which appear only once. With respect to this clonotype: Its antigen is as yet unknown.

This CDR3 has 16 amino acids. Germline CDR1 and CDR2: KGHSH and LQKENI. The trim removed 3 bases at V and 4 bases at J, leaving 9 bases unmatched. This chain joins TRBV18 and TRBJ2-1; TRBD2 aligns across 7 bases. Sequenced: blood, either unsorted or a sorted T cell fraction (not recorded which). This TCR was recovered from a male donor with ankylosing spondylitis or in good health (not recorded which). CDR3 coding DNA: TGTGCCAGCTCACCCGGGGCAAGCGGGGTTTACAATGAGCAGTTCTTC. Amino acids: CASSPGASGVYNEQFF.